Below, 9 T cell receptor beta chains from the same sample are listed, as sequenced in a study of shared clonotypes between healthy human individuals. Profiling relied on immunoSEQ multiplex PCR, and the TCRdb table lists in-frame clones only, not all of them. The table includes approximately 2.3 million clones, approximately 95% detected once. The material sequenced was naive CD4+ T cells from PBMCs. Stated subset: CD45RA+ positively selected. The source is a man aged 18 to 29 in good health. Some clones in this sample may be carry-over from other donors' samples.

As concerns this clone: The identical CDR3 is also encoded by other nucleotide sequences in the sample. The genes are TRBV9 and TRBJ2-5; 8 bases agree with TRBD1. J gave up 3 bases and V 4 bases, and 5 bases lay outside the gene matches. This CDR3 has 14 residues. Germline values: CDR1 SGDLS, CDR2 YYNGEE. Written as DNA, the CDR3 is TGTGCCAGCAGCCCCCGGACAGGGAAAGAGACCCAGTACTTC. It codes for CASSPRTGKETQYF.

This chain connects TRBV28 to TRBJ1-1; tentatively, D is TRBD1 (5 bases). Germline V CDR1 and CDR2: MDHEN, SYDVKM. Between the trimmed V and J ends, which lost 3 bases and 10 bases, there was a span of 15 bases. This CDR3 has 13 residues. CDR3 nucleotides: TGTGCCAGCAGTTTCACGTCCTCGAGGGGAGCTTTCTTT. It codes for CASSFTSSRGAFF.

The chain links TRBV10-3 to TRBJ2-5, with D perhaps matching TRBD1 or TRBD2 (5 bases each). The V gene lost 10 bases and the J gene lost 2 bases, with 11 bases spanning the gap. The CDR3 is 12 amino acids. Germline V gives CDR1 ENHRY, CDR2 SYGVKD. CDR3 loop: CATTGGQETQYF. The CDR3, as DNA: TGTGCCACAACAGGAGGACAAGAGACCCAGTACTTC.

About this clone: Other DNA sequences in this specimen translate into the identical CDR3. The chain has TRBV5-1 and TRBJ2-3; 15 bases are shared with TRBD2. Germline V gene lookup returns CDR1 SGHRS and CDR2 YFSETQ. CDR3 size: 16 residues. V lost 3 bases, J lost 5 bases, and 4 bases stayed unmatched. The chain's CDR3 is CASSSLGLAGGDTQYF. The CDR3 DNA reads TGCGCCAGCAGCTCTCTGGGACTAGCGGGAGGAGATACGCAGTATTTT.

Only a few counts were recorded for this clone. The rearrangement uses TRBV2 and TRBJ1-1, with a tentative D call TRBD1 (5 bases). Germline CDR1 reads SNHLY; CDR2 reads FYNNEI. V was cut by 8 bases and J by 10 bases, with 17 bases left in between. CDR3 length: 12 residues. This chain's CDR3 is CASGPGGPAAFF. The CDR3, as DNA: TGTGCCAGCGGCCCCGGGGGACCTGCAGCTTTCTTT.

The rearrangement links TRBV6-1 to TRBJ1-1; TRBD1 matches 10 bases. Trimming took 4 bases from V and 5 from J; bases not matched to a gene: 4. This CDR3 is built from 14 residues. The germline V gene has CDR1 MNHNS and CDR2 SASEGT. CDR3 in amino acids: CASSADRGRTEAFF. The DNA of the CDR3 is TGTGCCAGCAGTGCCGACAGGGGGCGAACTGAAGCTTTCTTT.

The V call is TRBV2, the J call TRBJ1-2, with D possibly matching TRBD1 (6 bases). Per the germline V gene, CDR1 is SNHLY and CDR2 is FYNNEI. The CDR3 consists of 13 residues. V shed 1 base and J shed 7 bases, with 10 bases lying between them. CDR3 protein: CASSEEGGAGYTF. For the CDR3, the DNA is TGTGCCAGCAGTGAAGAGGGGGGTGCTGGCTACACCTTC.

V is TRBV5-6 and J is TRBJ1-4; possibly TRBD1 for D (6 bases). Germline CDR1 SGHDT, CDR2 YYEEEE. The V end was cut by 4 bases, the J end by 4 bases, with 11 bases between. The CDR3 length is 14 residues. CDR3 amino acids: CASSITGFNEKLFF. The CDR3, as DNA: TGTGCCAGCAGCATTACAGGGTTTAATGAAAAACTGTTTTTT.

The chain links TRBV5-1 to TRBJ2-3; no firm D call. Germline V lookup: CDR1 SGHRS, CDR2 YFSETQ. This CDR3 region has 16 residues. V lost 9 bases and J 2 bases, leaving 22 bases between the germline ends. CDR3 residues: CATSQLAGSTTDTQYF. The CDR3 bases are TGCGCCACCTCGCAGCTGGCAGGTTCAACCACAGATACGCAGTATTTT.